The 21 T cell receptor beta chains presented below share a single source sample, sequenced in a study of patients and donors after allogeneic stem cell transplantation. TCRdb itself ran the RT-PCR reads through MiXCR, one entry per CDR3 protein. The data hold approximately 17,000 distinct CDR3 sequences, with under 35% observed a single time. Material: blood, either unsorted or a sorted T cell fraction (not recorded which). These receptors were obtained from a human donor who was either an allogeneic HSCT recipient or a stem cell or donor lymphocyte infusion donor (not recorded which). It is not recorded whose cells these are; they may come from a transplant donor.

This clonotype has at least ten counts. The rearrangement links TRBV4-2 to TRBJ2-5; 8 bases match TRBD1. The germline gives CDR1 LGHNA, CDR2 YNFKEQ. Unmatched junction bases numbered 8, after V lost 4 bases and J lost 1 base. CDR3 length: 16 residues. The CDR3 coding sequence is TGTGCCAGCAGCCTCCACAGGGGGATGATCCAAGAGACCCAGTACTTC. This translates into CASSLHRGMIQETQYF.

The chain combines TRBV5-5 with TRBJ2-7; D might be TRBD2 (6 bases). The CDR3 contains 16 residues. Germline V CDR1 and CDR2: SGHKS, YYEKEE (reference sequence). V was clipped by 0 bases and J by 5 bases, with 18 bases between them. As DNA, the CDR3 is TGTGCCAGCAGCTTGGTGGGACTTAGCAGGTTGGACGAGCAGTACTTC. This sequence encodes CASSLVGLSRLDEQYF.

The chain joins TRBV27 to TRBJ1-1; D might be TRBD1 (5 bases). The V gene lost 4 bases and the J gene lost 1 base, with 7 bases spanning the gap. Germline CDR1 MNHEY, CDR2 SMNVEV (reference sequence). This CDR3 has 13 residues. The CDR3 reads CASSSGGNTEAFF. Written as DNA, the CDR3 is TGTGCCAGCAGTTCGGGGGGGAACACTGAAGCTTTCTTT.

On this clonotype: A much larger clonotype is one base distant, so this may be a read error. The chain couples TRBV12-3 or TRBV12-4 to TRBJ1-1; D not certain. CDR3 length: 14 residues. V was pared by 6 bases and J by 10 bases, with 21 bases between. The CDR3 region has the DNA TGTGCCAGCAGCCGTGACAAGGTAAGAGAGAGAGCTTTCTTT. Its protein is CASSRDKVRERAFF.

The chain carries TRBV20-1 and TRBJ2-1, with 7 bases identical to TRBD1. V shed 4 bases, J shed 0 bases, and the junction held 6 bases outside the gene matches. The CDR3 covers 15 residues. Germline CDR1 and CDR2: DFQATT and SNEGSKA (reference sequence). CDR3 bases: TGCAGTGCTAAGCCCGGGACAGTCTCCTACAATGAGCAGTTCTTC. Translating gives CSAKPGTVSYNEQFF.

The rearrangement links TRBV6-2 or TRBV6-3 to TRBJ1-6, with D maybe TRBD1 (5 bases). Trimming shortened V by 6 bases and J by 4 bases, and 10 bases separated the two germline ends. Germline values: CDR1 MNHEY, CDR2 SVGEGT. The CDR3 consists of 14 residues. Here the CDR3 reads CASSRGLYNSPLHF. The CDR3 coding sequence is TGTGCCAGCAGCCGGGGCCTATATAATTCACCCCTCCACTTT.

This clonotype was seen a few times. The genes are TRBV6-5 and TRBJ1-6; tentative D call: TRBD1 (5 bases). Germline V gene data show CDR1 as MNHEY and CDR2 as SVGAGI. V was pared by 1 base and J by 7 bases, with 11 bases between. CDR3 size: 15 residues. CDR3 DNA: TGTGCCAGCAGTTACTGGGACGGAACCAATTCACCCCTCCACTTT. Residues: CASSYWDGTNSPLHF.

This clonotype was recorded once. At one end the junction does not follow the germline gene, possibly because of a read error. The chain joins TRBV5-5 to TRBJ1-6; TRBD1 matches 9 bases. Germline V lookup: CDR1 SGHKS, CDR2 YYEKEE (reference sequence). The CDR3 runs 17 residues. The CDR3 spells CAGSTGTGPWSHSPLHF. CDR3 in DNA: TGTGCCGGCAGCACCGGGACAGGGCCTTGGTCGCATTCACCCCTCCACTTT.

This chain links TRBV4-1 with TRBJ1-2, with D uncertain. CDR1 is MGHRA, CDR2 YSYEKL, per germline. The CDR3 spans 18 residues. Trimming removed 3 bases from V and 3 bases from J, with 23 bases in between. CDR3 sequence: CASSQRVSASAIHYGYTF. The CDR3 DNA follows: TGCGCCAGCAGCCAGAGGGTATCGGCCTCTGCAATCCACTATGGCTACACCTTC.

The chain links TRBV28 to TRBJ1-6; D may be TRBD1 (6 bases). Trimming removed 6 bases from V and 10 bases from J, with 22 bases in between. Germline CDR1 reads MDHEN; CDR2 reads SYDVKM. The CDR3 sequence is 16 residues long. CDR3 sequence: CASRLAGVGGGSPLHF. The CDR3 nucleotides are TGTGCCAGCAGGCTAGCAGGGGTCGGAGGGGGATCACCCCTCCACTTT.

The rearrangement joins TRBV6-4 to TRBJ2-1; D is uncertain. Germline V CDR1 and CDR2: MRHNA, SNTAGT. The germline V and J ends were trimmed by 3 bases and 0 bases, with 12 bases remaining between them. The CDR3 loop spans 16 amino acids. The CDR3 sequence: CASSEAAQSSYNEQFF. In nucleotides, the CDR3 is TGTGCCAGCAGTGAGGCAGCCCAAAGCTCCTACAATGAGCAGTTCTTC.

This CDR3 reads CASSLAGWSQETQYF. The CDR3 bases are TGCGCCAGCAGCTTGGCAGGGTGGAGCCAAGAGACCCAGTACTTC. The chain combines TRBV5-1 with TRBJ2-5, with D perhaps matching TRBD1 (5 bases). Germline loops: CDR1 SGHRS, CDR2 YFSETQ. Trimming cost V 0 bases and J 1 base, with 10 bases left between them. The CDR3 is 15 residues long.

A single count supports this clonotype. V and J are TRBV4-2 and TRBJ1-2; unclear D gene. The CDR3 contains 16 residues. Germline values: CDR1 LGHNA, CDR2 YNFKEQ. V shed 1 base and J shed 2 bases, with 14 bases lying between them. The CDR3 here is CASSQGTGRLNYGYTF. In nucleotides, the CDR3 is TGTGCCAGCAGCCAAGGGACGGGTCGCTTGAACTATGGCTACACCTTC.

The chain is built from TRBV2 and TRBJ2-1; no reliable D call. CDR3 length: 14 residues. Trimming took 5 bases from V and 3 from J, leaving 11 bases between them. Germline-derived CDR1 and CDR2 are SNHLY and FYNNEI. The DNA of the CDR3 is TGTGCCAGCAGTAACAGTAGTCTCTACAATGAGCAGTTCTTC. Residues: CASSNSSLYNEQFF.

This clonotype was counted only a few times. The chain carries TRBV5-1 and TRBJ1-2; D perhaps matches TRBD1 (5 bases). The ends were cut back, 1 base at V and 0 bases at J, with 13 bases in the middle. Looked up from germline, CDR1 is SGHRS and CDR2 is YFSETQ. The CDR3 consists of 16 residues. CDR3 bases: TGCGCCAGCAGCTTGCCAGGGATCTTCTCTAACTATGGCTACACCTTC. It is translated as CASSLPGIFSNYGYTF.

The chain is built from TRBV9 and TRBJ2-7; weak D call: TRBD1 (5 bases). The V end was cut by 6 bases, the J end by 1 base, with 14 bases between. This CDR3 has 14 residues. Germline loops: CDR1 SGDLS, CDR2 YYNGEE. In DNA, the CDR3 is TGTGCCAGCAAGGACAAACCGCGGTCCTACGAGCAGTACTTC. This translates into CASKDKPRSYEQYF. Full variable domain (rest looked up from reference TRBV9 and TRBJ2-7): DSGVTQTPKHLITATGQRVTLRCSPRSGDLSVYWYQQSLDQGLQFLIQYYNGEERAKGNILERFSAQQFPDLHSELNLSSLELGDSALYFCASKDKPRSYEQYFGPGTRLTVT.

This clonotype was detected only a few times. The chain combines TRBV4-1 with TRBJ1-3, with a weak D call TRBD1 (5 bases). With 1 base removed from V and 7 bases from J, the gap between germline ends came to 17 bases. The germline gives CDR1 MGHRA, CDR2 YSYEKL. CDR3 size: 16 residues. CDR3 in amino acids: CASSQVGDFPSNTIYF. Written as DNA, the CDR3 is TGCGCCAGCAGCCAAGTAGGGGATTTCCCAAGTAACACCATATATTTT.

This clonotype was seen a handful of times. The chain is built from TRBV5-1 and TRBJ1-5, with TRBD1 matching 8 bases. Germline V CDR1 and CDR2: SGHRS, YFSETQ. The junction had 7 bases not matched to a gene; V was cut back by 4 bases and J by 4 bases. This CDR3 comprises 15 residues. The CDR3 reads CASSQGAGGNQPQHF. CDR3 nucleotide sequence: TGCGCCAGCAGCCAGGGGGCCGGTGGAAATCAGCCCCAGCATTTT.

This clonotype is classed as medium-sized. This rearrangement joins TRBV6-6 to TRBJ1-5; no clear D gene. The V gene's germline CDR1 is MNHNY and CDR2 SVGAGI (reference sequence). V lost 2 bases and J lost 4, with 6 bases in between. The CDR3 contains 13 residues. In DNA, the CDR3 is TGTGCCAGCAGTTACGCGGGGAATCAGCCCCAGCATTTT. Amino acids: CASSYAGNQPQHF.

This chain links TRBV7-9 with TRBJ1-2; D may be TRBD1 (6 bases). Between the trimmed V and J ends, which lost 5 bases and 3 bases, there was a span of 16 bases. The CDR3 sequence is 15 residues long. Germline V gives CDR1 SEHNR, CDR2 FQNEAQ (reference sequence). In DNA, the CDR3 is TGTGCCAGCAGCGTGGGACATAGGACTTACTATGGCTACACCTTC. Residues: CASSVGHRTYYGYTF.

The V call is TRBV5-1, the J call TRBJ1-6; D ambiguous. The CDR3 has 14 residues. CDR1 SGHRS and CDR2 YFSETQ come from the germline V gene. Trimming took 3 bases from V and 4 from J, leaving 8 bases between them. CDR3 sequence (DNA): TGCGCCAGCAGCTGGACCGATTATAATTCACCCCTCCACTTT. It encodes CASSWTDYNSPLHF.